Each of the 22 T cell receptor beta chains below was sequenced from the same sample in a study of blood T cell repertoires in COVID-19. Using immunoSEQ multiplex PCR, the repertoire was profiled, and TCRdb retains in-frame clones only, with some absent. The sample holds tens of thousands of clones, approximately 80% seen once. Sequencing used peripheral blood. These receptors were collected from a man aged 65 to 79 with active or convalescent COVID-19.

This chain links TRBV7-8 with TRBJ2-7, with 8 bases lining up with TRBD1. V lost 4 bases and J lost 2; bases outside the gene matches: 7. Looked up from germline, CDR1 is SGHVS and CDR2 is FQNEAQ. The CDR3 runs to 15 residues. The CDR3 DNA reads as TGTGCCAGCAGCTATGGACAGGGAGTAACCTACGAGCAGTACTTC. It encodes CASSYGQGVTYEQYF.

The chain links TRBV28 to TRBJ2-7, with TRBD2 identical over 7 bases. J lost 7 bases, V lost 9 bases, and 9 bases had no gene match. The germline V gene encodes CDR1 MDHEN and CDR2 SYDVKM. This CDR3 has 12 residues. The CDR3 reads CASWGGTGEQYF. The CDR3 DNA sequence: TGTGCCAGTTGGGGGGGTACGGGGGAGCAGTACTTC. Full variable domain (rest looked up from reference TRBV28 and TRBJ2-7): DVKVTQSSRYLVKRTGEKVFLECVQDMDHENMFWYRQDPGLGLRLIYFSYDVKMKEKGDIPEGYSVSREKKERFSLILESASTNQTSMYLCASWGGTGEQYFGPGTRLTVT.

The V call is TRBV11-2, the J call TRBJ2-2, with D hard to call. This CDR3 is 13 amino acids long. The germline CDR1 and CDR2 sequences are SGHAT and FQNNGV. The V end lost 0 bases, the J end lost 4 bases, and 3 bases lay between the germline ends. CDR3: CASSLDRTGELFF. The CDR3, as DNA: TGTGCCAGCAGCTTAGATCGCACCGGGGAGCTGTTTTTT.

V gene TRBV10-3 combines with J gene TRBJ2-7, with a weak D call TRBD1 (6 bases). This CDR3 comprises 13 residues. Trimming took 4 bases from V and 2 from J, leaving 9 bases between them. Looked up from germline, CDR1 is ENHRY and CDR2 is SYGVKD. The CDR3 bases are TGTGCCATCAGTGGACAGGATACCTACGAGCAGTACTTC. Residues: CAISGQDTYEQYF.

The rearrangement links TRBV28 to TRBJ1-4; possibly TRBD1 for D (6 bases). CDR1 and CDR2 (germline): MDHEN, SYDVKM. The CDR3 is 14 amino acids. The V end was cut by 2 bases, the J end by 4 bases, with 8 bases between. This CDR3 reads CASSLQGINEKLFF. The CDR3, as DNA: TGTGCCAGCAGTTTACAGGGGATTAATGAAAAACTGTTTTTT.

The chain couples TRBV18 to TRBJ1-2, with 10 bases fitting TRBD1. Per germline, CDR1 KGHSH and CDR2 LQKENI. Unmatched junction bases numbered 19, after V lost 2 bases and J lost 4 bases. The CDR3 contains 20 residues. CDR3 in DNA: TGTGCCAGCTCACCAACCCGGCTGGGGACAGGGGCCAGGGTAGGCTATGGCTACACCTTC. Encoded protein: CASSPTRLGTGARVGYGYTF.

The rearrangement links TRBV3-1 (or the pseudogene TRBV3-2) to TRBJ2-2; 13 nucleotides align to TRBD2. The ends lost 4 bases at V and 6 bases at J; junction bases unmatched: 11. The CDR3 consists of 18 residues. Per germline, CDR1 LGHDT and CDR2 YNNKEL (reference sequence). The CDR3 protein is CASSRGLAGAGVSGELFF. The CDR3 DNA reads TGTGCCAGCAGCCGAGGACTAGCGGGGGCGGGGGTATCCGGGGAGCTGTTTTTT.

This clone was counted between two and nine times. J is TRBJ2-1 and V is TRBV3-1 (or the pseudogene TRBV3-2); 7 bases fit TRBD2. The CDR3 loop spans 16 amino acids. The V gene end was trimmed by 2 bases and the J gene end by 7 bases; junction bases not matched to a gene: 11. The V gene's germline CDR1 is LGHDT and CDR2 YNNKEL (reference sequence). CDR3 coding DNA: TGTGCCAGCAGCCAAAATATAGCGGCTAGCGGAAATGAGCAGTTCTTC. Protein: CASSQNIAASGNEQFF.

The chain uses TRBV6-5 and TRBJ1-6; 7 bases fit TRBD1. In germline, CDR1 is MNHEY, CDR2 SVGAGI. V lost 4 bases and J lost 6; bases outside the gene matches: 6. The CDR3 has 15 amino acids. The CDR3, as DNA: TGTGCCAGCAGTTTAATCCGACAGGGTAATTCACCCCTCCACTTT. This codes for CASSLIRQGNSPLHF.

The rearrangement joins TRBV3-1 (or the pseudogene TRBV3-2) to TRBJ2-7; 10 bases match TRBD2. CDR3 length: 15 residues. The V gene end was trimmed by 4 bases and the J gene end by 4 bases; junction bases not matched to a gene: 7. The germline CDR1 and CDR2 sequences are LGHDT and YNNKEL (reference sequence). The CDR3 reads CASSLLAGLLYEQYF. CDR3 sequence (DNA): TGTGCCAGCAGCCTACTAGCGGGGCTTTTATACGAGCAGTACTTC.

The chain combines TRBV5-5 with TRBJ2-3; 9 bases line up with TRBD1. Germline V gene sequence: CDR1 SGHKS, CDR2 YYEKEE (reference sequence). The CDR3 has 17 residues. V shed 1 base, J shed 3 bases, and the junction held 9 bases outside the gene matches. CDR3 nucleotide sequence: TGTGCCAGCAGCTTGAGAGGGACAGGGTCTAGGACAGATACGCAGTATTTT. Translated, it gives CASSLRGTGSRTDTQYF. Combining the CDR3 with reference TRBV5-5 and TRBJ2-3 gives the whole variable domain DAGVTQSPTHLIKTRGQQVTLRCSPISGHKSVSWYQQVLGQGPQFIFQYYEKEERGRGNFPDRFSARQFPNYSSELNVNALLLGDSALYLCASSLRGTGSRTDTQYFGPGTRLTVL.

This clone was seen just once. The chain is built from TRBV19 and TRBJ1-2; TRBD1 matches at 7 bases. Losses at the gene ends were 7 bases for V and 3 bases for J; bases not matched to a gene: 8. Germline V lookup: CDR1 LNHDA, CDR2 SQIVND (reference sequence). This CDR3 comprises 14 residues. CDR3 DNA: TGTGCCAGTACCCCCAGGACAGGATACTATGGCTACACCTTC. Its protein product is CASTPRTGYYGYTF.

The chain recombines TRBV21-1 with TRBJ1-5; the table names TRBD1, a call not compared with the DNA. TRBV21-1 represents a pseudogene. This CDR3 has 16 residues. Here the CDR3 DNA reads TGTGCCAGCAGCCCCGGGACAGGGGATAGCAATCAGCCCCAGCATTTT. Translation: CASSPGTGDSNQPQHF.

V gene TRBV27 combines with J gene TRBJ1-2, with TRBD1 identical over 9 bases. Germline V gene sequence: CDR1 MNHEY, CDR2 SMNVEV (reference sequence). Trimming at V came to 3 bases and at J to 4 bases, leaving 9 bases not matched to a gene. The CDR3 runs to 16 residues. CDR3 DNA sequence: TGTGCCAGCAGTTTTGGGGGGACAGGGATCTTCTATGGCTACACCTTC. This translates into CASSFGGTGIFYGYTF.

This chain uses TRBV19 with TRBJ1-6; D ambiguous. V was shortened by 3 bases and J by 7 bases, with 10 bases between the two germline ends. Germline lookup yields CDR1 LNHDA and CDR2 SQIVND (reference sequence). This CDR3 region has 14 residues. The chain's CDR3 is CASSIRDWNSPLHF. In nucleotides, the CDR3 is TGTGCCAGTAGTATTCGGGATTGGAATTCACCCCTCCACTTT.

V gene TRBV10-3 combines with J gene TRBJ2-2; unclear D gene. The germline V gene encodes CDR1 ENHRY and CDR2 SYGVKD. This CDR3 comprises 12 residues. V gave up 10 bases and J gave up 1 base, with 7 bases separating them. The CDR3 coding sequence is TGTGCCAGCCACTTGAACACCGGGGAGCTGTTTTTT. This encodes CASHLNTGELFF.

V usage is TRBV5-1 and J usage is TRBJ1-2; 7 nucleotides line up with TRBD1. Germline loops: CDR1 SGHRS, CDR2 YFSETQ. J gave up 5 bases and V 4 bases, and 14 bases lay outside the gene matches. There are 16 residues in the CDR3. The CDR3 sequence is CASSRGTGAGMYGYTF. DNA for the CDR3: TGCGCCAGCAGCAGAGGTACAGGGGCGGGGATGTATGGCTACACCTTC.

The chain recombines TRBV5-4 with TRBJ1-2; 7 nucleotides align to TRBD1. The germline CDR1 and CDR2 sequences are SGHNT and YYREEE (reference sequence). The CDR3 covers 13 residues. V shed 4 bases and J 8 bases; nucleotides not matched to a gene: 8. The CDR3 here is CASSNKTGKGYTF. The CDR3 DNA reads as TGTGCCAGCAGCAACAAGACAGGGAAAGGCTACACCTTC.

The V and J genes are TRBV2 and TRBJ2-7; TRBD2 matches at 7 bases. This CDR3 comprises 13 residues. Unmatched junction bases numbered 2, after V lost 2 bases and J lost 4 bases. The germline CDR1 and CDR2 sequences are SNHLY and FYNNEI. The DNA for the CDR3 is TGTGCCAGCAGTGAACAGCGGGGTTACGAGCAGTACTTC. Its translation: CASSEQRGYEQYF.

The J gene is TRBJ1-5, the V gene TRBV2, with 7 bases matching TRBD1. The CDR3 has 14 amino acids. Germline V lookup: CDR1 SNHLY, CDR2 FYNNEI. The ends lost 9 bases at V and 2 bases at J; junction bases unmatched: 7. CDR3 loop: CASSYRGGNQPQHF. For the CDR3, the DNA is TGTGCCAGTTCTTACAGGGGCGGCAATCAGCCCCAGCATTTT.

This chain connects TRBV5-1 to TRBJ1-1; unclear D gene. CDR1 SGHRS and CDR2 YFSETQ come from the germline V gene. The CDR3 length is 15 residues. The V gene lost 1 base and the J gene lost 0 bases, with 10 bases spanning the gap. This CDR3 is CASSLSARLNTEAFF. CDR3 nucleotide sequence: TGCGCCAGCAGCTTGTCAGCGCGCCTGAACACTGAAGCTTTCTTT.

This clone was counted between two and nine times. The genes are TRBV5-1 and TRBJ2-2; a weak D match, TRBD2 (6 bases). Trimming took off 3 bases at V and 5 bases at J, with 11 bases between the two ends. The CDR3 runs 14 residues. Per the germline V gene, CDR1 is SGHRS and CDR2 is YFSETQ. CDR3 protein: CASSSLGGTGELFF. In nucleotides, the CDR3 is TGCGCCAGCAGCTCGTTGGGGGGAACCGGGGAGCTGTTTTTT. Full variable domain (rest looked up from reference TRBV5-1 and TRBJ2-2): KAGVTQTPRYLIKTRGQQVTLSCSPISGHRSVSWYQQTPGQGLQFLFEYFSETQRNKGNFPGRFSGRQFSNSRSEMNVSTLELGDSALYLCASSSLGGTGELFFGEGSRLTVL.